The clone carrying this TCR beta chain was recorded many times. This sample is part of a study of T cells after yellow fever vaccination. One entry per CDR3 protein, called by TCRdb with MiXCR from the 5' RACE reads. This table has roughly 120,000 distinct CDR3 sequences, approximately 7% appearing once. The CDR3 totals 14 residues. V lost 6 bases and J lost 0, with 13 bases in between. Germline V gene lookup returns CDR1 SGHDT and CDR2 YYEEEE. The clonotype comes from a man aged 18 to 29 who received the YFV17D yellow fever vaccine. V and J are TRBV5-6 and TRBJ2-7, with D maybe TRBD1 (5 bases). The input for sequencing was CD4+ T cells sorted from PBMCs, taken more than 8 days after the first yellow fever vaccination. CDR3 in DNA: TGTGCCAGCACCTCAGGGTGGAGCTCCTACGAGCAGTACTTC. This codes for CASTSGWSSYEQYF. Using reference TRBV5-6 and TRBJ2-7 for the parts outside the CDR3, the full variable domain is DAGVTQSPTHLIKTRGQQVTLRCSPKSGHDTVSWYQQALGQGPQFIFQYYEEEERQRGNFPDRFSGHQFPNYSSELNVNALLLGDSALYLCASTSGWSSYEQYFGPGTRLTVT.